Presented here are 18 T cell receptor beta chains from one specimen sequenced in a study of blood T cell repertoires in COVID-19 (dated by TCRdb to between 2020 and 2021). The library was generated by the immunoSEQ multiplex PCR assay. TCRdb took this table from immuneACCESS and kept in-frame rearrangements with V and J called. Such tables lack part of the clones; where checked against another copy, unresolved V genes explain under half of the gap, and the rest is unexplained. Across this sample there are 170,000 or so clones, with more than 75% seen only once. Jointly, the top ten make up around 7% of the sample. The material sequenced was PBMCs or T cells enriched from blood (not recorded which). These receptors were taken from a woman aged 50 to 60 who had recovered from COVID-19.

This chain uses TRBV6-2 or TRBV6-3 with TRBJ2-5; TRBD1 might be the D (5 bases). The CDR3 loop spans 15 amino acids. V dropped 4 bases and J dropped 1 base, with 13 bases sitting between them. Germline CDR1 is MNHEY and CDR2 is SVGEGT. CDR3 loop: CASSSLREFQETQYF. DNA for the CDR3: TGTGCCAGCAGTTCCCTCAGGGAATTCCAAGAGACCCAGTACTTC.

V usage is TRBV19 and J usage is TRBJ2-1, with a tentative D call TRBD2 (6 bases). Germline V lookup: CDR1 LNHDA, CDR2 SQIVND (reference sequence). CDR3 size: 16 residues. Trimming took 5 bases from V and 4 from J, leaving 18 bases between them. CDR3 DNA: TGTGCCAGTAGTGTAGCCGGACGCGGGGTTTACAATGAGCAGTTCTTC. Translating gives CASSVAGRGVYNEQFF.

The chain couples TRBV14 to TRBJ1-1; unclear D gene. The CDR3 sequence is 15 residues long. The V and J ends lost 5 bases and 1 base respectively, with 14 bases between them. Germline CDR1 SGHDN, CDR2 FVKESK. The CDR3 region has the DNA TGTGCCAGCAGCGGGTCGGGTAGATCGAACACTGAAGCTTTCTTT. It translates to CASSGSGRSNTEAFF.

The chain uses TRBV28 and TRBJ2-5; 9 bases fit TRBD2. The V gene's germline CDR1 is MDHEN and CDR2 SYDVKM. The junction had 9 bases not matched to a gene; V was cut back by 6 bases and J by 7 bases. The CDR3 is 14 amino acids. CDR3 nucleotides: TGTGCCAGCAGCCTTATAGCGGGAGTGGGGACCCAGTACTTC. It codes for CASSLIAGVGTQYF.

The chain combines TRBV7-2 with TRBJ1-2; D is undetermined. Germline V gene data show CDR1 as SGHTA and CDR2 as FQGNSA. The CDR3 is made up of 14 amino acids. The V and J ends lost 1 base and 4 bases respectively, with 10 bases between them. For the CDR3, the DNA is TGTGCCAGCAGCTTAGTGGCCAGAACCTATGGCTACACCTTC. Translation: CASSLVARTYGYTF.

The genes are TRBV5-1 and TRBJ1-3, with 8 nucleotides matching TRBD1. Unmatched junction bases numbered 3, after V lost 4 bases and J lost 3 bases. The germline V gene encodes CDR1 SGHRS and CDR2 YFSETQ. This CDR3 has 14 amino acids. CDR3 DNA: TGCGCCAGCAGCGTGACAGGGGTTGGAAACACCATATATTTT. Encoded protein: CASSVTGVGNTIYF.

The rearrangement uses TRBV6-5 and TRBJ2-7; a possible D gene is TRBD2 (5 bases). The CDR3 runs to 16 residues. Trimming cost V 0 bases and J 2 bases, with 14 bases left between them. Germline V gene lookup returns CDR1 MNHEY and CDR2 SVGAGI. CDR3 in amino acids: CASSYSVSRGAYEQYF. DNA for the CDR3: TGTGCCAGCAGTTACTCAGTATCCCGGGGAGCCTACGAGCAGTACTTC.

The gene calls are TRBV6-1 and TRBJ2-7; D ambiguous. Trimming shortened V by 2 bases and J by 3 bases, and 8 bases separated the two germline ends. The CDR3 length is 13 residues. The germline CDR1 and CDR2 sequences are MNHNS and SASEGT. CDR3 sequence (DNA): TGTGCCAGCAGTGAACACCTTAGCTACGAGCAGTACTTC. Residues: CASSEHLSYEQYF.

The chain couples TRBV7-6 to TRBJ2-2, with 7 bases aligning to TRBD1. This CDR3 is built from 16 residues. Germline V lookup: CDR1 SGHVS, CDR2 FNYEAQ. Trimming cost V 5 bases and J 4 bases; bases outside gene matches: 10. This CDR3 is CASSPTGTAFTGELFF. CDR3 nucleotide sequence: TGTGCCAGCAGCCCTACCGGGACAGCCTTCACCGGGGAGCTGTTTTTT. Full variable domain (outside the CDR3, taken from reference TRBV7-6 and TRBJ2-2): GAGVSQSPRYKVTKRGQDVALRCDPISGHVSLYWYRQALGQGPEFLTYFNYEAQQDKSGLPNDRFSAERPEGSISTLTIQRTEQRDSAMYRCASSPTGTAFTGELFFGEGSRLTVL.

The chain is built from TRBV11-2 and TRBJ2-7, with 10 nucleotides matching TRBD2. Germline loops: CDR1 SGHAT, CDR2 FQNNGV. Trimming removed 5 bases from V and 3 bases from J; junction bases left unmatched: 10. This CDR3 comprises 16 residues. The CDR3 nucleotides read TGTGCCAGCAGCAACCCTCTAGCGGGAGTAGTCTACGAGCAGTACTTC. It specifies CASSNPLAGVVYEQYF.

Here the CDR3 DNA reads TGTGCCAGCAGTTTATTGAGGGGGATTGATAGCACAGATACGCAGTATTTT. Translating it yields CASSLLRGIDSTDTQYF. The V call is TRBV28, the J call TRBJ2-3, with D possibly TRBD1 on 6 matching bases. Between the trimmed V and J ends, which lost 1 base and 0 bases, there was a span of 14 bases. This CDR3 spans 17 amino acids. In germline, CDR1 is MDHEN, CDR2 SYDVKM. The full variable domain, with the rest looked up from reference TRBV28 and TRBJ2-3, is DVKVTQSSRYLVKRTGEKVFLECVQDMDHENMFWYRQDPGLGLRLIYFSYDVKMKEKGDIPEGYSVSREKKERFSLILESASTNQTSMYLCASSLLRGIDSTDTQYFGPGTRLTVL.

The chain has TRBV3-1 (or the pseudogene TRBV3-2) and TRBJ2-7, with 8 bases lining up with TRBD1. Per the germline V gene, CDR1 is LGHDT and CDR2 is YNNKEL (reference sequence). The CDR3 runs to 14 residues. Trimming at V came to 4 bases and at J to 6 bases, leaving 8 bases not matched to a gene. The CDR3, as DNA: TGTGCCAGCAGCCCGGGGGACAGGATACGCGAGCAGTACTTC. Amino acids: CASSPGDRIREQYF.

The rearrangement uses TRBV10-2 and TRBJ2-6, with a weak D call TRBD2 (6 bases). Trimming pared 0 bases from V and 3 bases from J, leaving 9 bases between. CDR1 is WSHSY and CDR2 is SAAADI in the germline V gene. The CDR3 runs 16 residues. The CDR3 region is CASSESREDGANVLTF. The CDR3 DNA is TGCGCCAGCAGTGAGTCGAGGGAGGATGGGGCCAACGTCCTGACTTTC.

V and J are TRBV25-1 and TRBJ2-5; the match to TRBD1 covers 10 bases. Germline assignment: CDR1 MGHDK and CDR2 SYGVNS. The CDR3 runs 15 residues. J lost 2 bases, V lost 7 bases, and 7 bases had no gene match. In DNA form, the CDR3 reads TGTGCCAGCAAAGAGGGACAGGGGCGACAAGAGACCCAGTACTTC. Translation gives CASKEGQGRQETQYF.

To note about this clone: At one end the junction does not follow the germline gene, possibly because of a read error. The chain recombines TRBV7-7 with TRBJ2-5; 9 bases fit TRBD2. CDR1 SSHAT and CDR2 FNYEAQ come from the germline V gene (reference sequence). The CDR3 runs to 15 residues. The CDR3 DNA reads TGTGCTAGCAGCTTAGGGGGACTAGCTCAAGAGACCCAGTACTTC. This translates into CASSLGGLAQETQYF. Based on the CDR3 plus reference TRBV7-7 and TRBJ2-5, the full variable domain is GAGVSQSPRYKVTKRGQDVTLRCDPISSHATLYWYQQALGQGPEFLTYFNYEAQPDKSGLPSDRFSAERPEGSISTLTIQRTEQRDSAMYRCASSLGGLAQETQYFGPGTRLLVL.

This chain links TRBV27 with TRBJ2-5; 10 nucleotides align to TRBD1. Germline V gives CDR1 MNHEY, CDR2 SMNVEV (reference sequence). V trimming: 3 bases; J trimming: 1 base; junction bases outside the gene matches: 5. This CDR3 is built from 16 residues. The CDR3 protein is CASSFGDRGFQETQYF. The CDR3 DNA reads TGTGCCAGCAGTTTCGGGGACAGGGGATTCCAAGAGACCCAGTACTTC.

The CDR3 is CASSPTGAGTDTQYF. The CDR3 nucleotides are TGTGCCAGCTCACCGACAGGGGCGGGCACAGATACGCAGTATTTT. The chain links TRBV18 to TRBJ2-3; 8 nucleotides match TRBD1. Germline CDR1 reads KGHSH; CDR2 reads LQKENI. The CDR3 is 15 residues long. The ends lost 3 bases at V and 1 base at J; junction bases unmatched: 3.

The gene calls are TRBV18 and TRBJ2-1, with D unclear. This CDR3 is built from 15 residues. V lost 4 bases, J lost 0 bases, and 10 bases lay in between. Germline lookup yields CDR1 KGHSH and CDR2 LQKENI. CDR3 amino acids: CASSLDTSSYNEQFF. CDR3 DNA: TGTGCCAGCTCACTCGACACCAGCTCCTACAATGAGCAGTTCTTC.